This T cell receptor beta chain was captured in a study of blood T cell repertoires in COVID-19. Unmatched junction bases numbered 2, after V lost 2 bases and J lost 1 base. Germline V gives CDR1 SGHVS, CDR2 FNYEAQ. CDR3 length equals 15 residues. Across about two dozen US areas, participants ranged in age from 18 to 89 years. Categorization into cohorts depended on clinical history that participants reported. Recovered participants had two consecutive negative NP/OP PCR tests, healthcare professional clearance, or symptom resolution. Produced via immunoSEQ multiplex PCR; TCRdb's table is partial and in-frame only. The sample carries hundreds of thousands of clones, about nine tenths recorded once.

The sequence was obtained from a man aged 18-30 years who had recovered from COVID-19. The gene calls are TRBV7-6 and TRBJ2-3, with 8 bases fitting TRBD1. The source material was PBMCs or T cells enriched from blood (not recorded which). The CDR3 region has the DNA TGTGCCAGCAGCTTAACGACAGGGGGCACAGATACGCAGTATTTT. This codes for CASSLTTGGTDTQYF.